This is a list of T cell receptor beta chains from one sample in a study of CDR3 diversity in severe acne. MiXCR, applied by TCRdb to the PCR reads, yields one record per CDR3 protein. The data show tens of thousands of distinct CDR3 sequences, with roughly 51% seen just once and around an eighth held by the top ten. Sequencing was carried out using blood. These receptor sequences come from a male donor in good health, without acne. Each CDR3 is given with its conserved first and last residue. D genes are given only for firm matches. Clone size is stated in some rows and not others, as once, few, many or a class when expanded.

CDR3 length	V gene	J gene	D gene	clone size	CDR3 DNA	CDR3 protein
13	TRBV10-3	TRBJ1-5	NA	many	TGTGCCATCAGTGGTCAGGGTGATCAGCCCCAGCATTTT	CAISGQGDQPQHF
15	TRBV6-5	TRBJ1-5	TRBD1	many	TGTGCCAGCAGTTCCGGGACAGGGGGCAATCAGCCCCAGCATTTT	CASSSGTGGNQPQHF
15	TRBV2	TRBJ2-7	NA	NA	TGTGCCAGCAGTTTAGTGACACAGACCCCCTACGAGCAGTACTTC	CASSLVTQTPYEQYF
13	TRBV2	TRBJ1-2	NA	few	TGTGCCAGCAGCCCGGATCCCAGTTATGGCTACACCTTC	CASSPDPSYGYTF
15	TRBV6-5	TRBJ2-3	NA	many	TGTGCCAGCAGTTACTCAGGGACCAGCACAGATACGCAGTATTTT	CASSYSGTSTDTQYF
16	TRBV4-2	TRBJ2-7	TRBD2	few	TGTGCCAGCAGCCAAGTACTAGCGGAGGGGCGTGACGAGCAGTACTTC	CASSQVLAEGRDEQYF
15	TRBV3-1	TRBJ1-3	NA	many	TGTGCCAGCAGCAACGGGGGCGGACAGCCTTACACCATATATTTT	CASSNGGGQPYTIYF
17	TRBV24-1	TRBJ1-6	NA	once	TGTGCCCCCACGGGACAATTCAAAAGCTCCTATAATTCACCCCTCCACTTT	CAPTGQFKSSYNSPLHF
15	TRBV20-1	TRBJ1-4	TRBD1	NA	TGCAGTGCTGCAGGTACAGGGGGGGCCAGCGAAAAACTGTTTTTT	CSAAGTGGASEKLFF
14	TRBV20-1	TRBJ1-1	NA	few	TGCAGTGCCCGAATGGTGGGGGGTGGCACTGAAGCTTTCTTT	CSARMVGGGTEAFF
14	TRBV20-1	TRBJ1-5	TRBD1	once	TGCAGTGCTCCTGGGACAGGGGTCAGGCAGCCCCAGCATTTT	CSAPGTGVRQPQHF
17	TRBV2	TRBJ2-3	TRBD2	NA	TGTGCCAGCAGCTCAGGACTAGCGGGAGGGAGCACAGATACGCAGTATTTT	CASSSGLAGGSTDTQYF
15	TRBV13	TRBJ2-1	TRBD1	NA	TGTGCCAGCAGCCTCCGAGACAGGGGAGTATATGAGCAGTTCTTC	CASSLRDRGVYEQFF
15	TRBV15	TRBJ1-3	NA	NA	TGTGCCACCAGCAGAGACAGCCACTCTGGAAACACCATATATTTT	CATSRDSHSGNTIYF
17	TRBV7-2	TRBJ2-7	TRBD2	few	TGTGCCAGCAGCTTAGCGAGCGGACTAGCGGGGATCTACGAGCAGTACTTC	CASSLASGLAGIYEQYF